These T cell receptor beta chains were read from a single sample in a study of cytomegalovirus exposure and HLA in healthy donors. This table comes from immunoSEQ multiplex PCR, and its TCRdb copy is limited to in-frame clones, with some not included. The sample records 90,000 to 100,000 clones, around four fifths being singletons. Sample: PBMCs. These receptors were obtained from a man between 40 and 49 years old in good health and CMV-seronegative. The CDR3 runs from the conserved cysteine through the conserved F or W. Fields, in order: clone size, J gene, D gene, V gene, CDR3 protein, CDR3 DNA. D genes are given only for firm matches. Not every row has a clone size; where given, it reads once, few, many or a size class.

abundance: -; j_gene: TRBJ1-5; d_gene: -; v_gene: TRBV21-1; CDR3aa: CASSPRPGQGAGQPQHF; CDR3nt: TGTGCCAGCAGTCCCCGGCCGGGACAGGGGGCCGGACAGCCCCAGCATTTT
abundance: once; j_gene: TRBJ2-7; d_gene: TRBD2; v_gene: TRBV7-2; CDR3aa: CASSLTTGGGPSYEQYF; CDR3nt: TGTGCCAGCAGCTTAACCACTGGGGGAGGGCCCTCCTACGAGCAGTACTTC
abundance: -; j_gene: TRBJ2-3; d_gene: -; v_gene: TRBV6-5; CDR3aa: CASSGVKQYF; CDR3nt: TGTGCCAGCAGTGGAGTAAAGCAGTATTTT
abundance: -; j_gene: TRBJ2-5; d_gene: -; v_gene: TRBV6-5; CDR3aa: CASINQDRTKETQYF; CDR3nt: TGTGCCAGCATCAACCAGGACAGAACAAAAGAGACCCAGTACTTC
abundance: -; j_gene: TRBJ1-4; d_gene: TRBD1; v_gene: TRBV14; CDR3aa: CASKGQDNEKLFF; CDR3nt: TGTGCCAGCAAGGGACAGGATAATGAAAAACTGTTTTTT
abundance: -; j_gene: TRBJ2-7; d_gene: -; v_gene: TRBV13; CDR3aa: CASSLVSTTSGLYEQYF; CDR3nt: TGTGCCAGCAGCTTAGTTTCCACCACCTCCGGACTTTACGAGCAGTACTTC
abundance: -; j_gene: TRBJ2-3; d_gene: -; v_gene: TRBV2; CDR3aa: CARRPSGGNTQYF; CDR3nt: TGTGCCAGAAGGCCATCAGGAGGAAATACGCAGTATTTT
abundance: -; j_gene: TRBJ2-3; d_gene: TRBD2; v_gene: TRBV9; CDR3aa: CASSSRTSGDTDTQYF; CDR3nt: TGTGCCAGCAGCTCCCGGACTAGCGGGGACACAGATACGCAGTATTTT
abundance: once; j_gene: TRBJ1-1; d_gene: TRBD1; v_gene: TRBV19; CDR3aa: CASSTGTGETEAFF; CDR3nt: TGTGCCAGTAGTACAGGGACAGGGGAAACTGAAGCTTTCTTT
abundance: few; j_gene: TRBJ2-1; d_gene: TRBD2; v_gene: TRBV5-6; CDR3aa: CASSRLAGDYNEQFF; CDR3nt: TGTGCCAGCAGCAGACTAGCGGGGGACTACAATGAGCAGTTCTTC
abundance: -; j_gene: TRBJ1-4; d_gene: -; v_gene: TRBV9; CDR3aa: CASSVDGRGSEKLFF; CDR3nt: TGTGCCAGCAGCGTAGATGGACGAGGGAGCGAAAAACTGTTTTTT
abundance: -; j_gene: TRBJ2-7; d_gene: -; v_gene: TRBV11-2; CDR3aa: CASSPGGHGSYEQYF; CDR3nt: TGTGCCAGCAGCCCCGGAGGTCACGGATCCTACGAGCAGTACTTC
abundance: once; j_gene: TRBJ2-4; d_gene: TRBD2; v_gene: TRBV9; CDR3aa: CASSTTSATVDIQYF; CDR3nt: TGTGCCAGCAGCACAACTAGCGCCACTGTCGACATTCAGTACTTC
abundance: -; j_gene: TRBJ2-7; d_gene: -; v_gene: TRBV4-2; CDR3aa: CASSQEGQGRIYEQYF; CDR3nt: TGTGCCAGCAGCCAAGAGGGCCAGGGGCGGATCTACGAGCAGTACTTC
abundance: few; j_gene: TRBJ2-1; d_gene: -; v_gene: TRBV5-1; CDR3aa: CASSLGPWEAPRRRNEQFF; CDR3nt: TGCGCCAGCAGCTTGGGGCCCTGGGAGGCACCCAGAAGGCGCAATGAGCAGTTCTTC
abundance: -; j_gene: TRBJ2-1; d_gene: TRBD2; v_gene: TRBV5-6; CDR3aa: CASSLAGTSGVNEQFF; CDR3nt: TGTGCCAGCAGCTTGGCCGGGACTAGCGGGGTAAATGAGCAGTTCTTC
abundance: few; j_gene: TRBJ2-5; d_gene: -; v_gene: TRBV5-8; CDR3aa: CASSLFGGGEETQYF; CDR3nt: TGTGCCAGCAGCTTGTTCGGAGGGGGCGAAGAGACCCAGTACTTC
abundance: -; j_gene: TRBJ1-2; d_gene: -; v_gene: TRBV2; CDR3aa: CASREPRDLAYTF; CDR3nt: TGTGCCAGCAGGGAGCCCCGGGACTTAGCCTACACCTTC
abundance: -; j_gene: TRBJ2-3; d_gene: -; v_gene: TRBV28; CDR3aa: CASSLEDLSTDTQYF; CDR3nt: TGTGCCAGCAGTTTAGAGGATCTTAGCACAGATACGCAGTATTTT
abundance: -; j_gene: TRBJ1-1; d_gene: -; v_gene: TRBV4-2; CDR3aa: CASSQDSRQAMNTEAFF; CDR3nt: TGTGCCAGCAGCCAAGATTCACGACAGGCCATGAACACTGAAGCTTTCTTT
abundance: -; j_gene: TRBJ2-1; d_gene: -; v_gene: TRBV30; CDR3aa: CAWTPGDQQFF; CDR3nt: TGTGCCTGGACCCCGGGGGATCAGCAGTTCTTC
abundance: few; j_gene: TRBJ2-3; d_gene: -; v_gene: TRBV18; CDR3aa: CASSPVGQTITDTQYF; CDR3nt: TGTGCCAGCTCACCGGTCGGACAGACGATCACAGATACGCAGTATTTT
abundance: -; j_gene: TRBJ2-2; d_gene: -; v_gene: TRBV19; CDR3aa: CASSPPGHRNTGELFF; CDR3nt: TGTGCCAGTAGTCCCCCGGGACACCGGAACACCGGGGAGCTGTTTTTT
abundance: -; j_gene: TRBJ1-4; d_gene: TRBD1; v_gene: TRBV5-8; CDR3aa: CASSFNRDRVGEKLFF; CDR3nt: TGTGCCAGCAGCTTCAACAGAGACAGGGTGGGTGAAAAACTGTTTTTT
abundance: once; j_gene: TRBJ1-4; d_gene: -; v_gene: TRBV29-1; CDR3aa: CSVEGQANEKLFF; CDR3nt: TGCAGCGTTGAAGGACAGGCTAATGAAAAACTGTTTTTT
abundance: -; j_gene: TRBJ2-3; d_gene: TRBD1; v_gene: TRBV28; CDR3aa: CASSFAGQGLADTQYF; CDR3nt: TGTGCCAGCAGTTTCGCCGGACAGGGTTTAGCGGATACGCAGTATTTT
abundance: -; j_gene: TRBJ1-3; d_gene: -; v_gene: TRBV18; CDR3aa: CASSPANSGNTIYF; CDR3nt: TGTGCCAGCTCACCGGCAAACTCTGGAAACACCATATATTTT
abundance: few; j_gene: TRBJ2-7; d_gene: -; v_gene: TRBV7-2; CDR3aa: CASSLAGEQYF; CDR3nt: TGTGCCAGCAGCTTAGCCGGCGAGCAGTACTTC
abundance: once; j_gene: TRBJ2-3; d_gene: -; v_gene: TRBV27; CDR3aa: CATLGVGVGTDTQYF; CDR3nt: TGTGCCACCTTAGGGGTAGGGGTGGGCACAGATACGCAGTATTTT
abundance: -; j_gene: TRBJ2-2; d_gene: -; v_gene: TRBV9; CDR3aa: CASKSRQGTGELFF; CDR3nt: TGTGCCAGCAAATCTAGGCAGGGCACCGGGGAGCTGTTTTTT
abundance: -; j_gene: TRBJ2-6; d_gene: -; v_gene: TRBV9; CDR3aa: CASSVAGGSGANVLTF; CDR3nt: TGTGCCAGCAGCGTAGCCGGGGGCTCTGGGGCCAACGTCCTGACTTTC
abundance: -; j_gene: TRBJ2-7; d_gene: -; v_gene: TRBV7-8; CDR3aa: CASSSSVGGQYF; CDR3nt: TGTGCCAGCAGCTCCTCTGTGGGGGGGCAGTACTTC
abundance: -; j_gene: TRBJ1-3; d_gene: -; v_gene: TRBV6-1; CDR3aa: CASSEVGAGNTIYF; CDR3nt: TGTGCCAGCAGTGAAGTCGGTGCTGGAAACACCATATATTTT
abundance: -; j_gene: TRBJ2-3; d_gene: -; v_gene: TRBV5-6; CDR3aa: CASSLGPRGDTQYF; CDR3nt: TGTGCCAGCAGCTTGGGGCCGCGAGGAGATACGCAGTATTTT
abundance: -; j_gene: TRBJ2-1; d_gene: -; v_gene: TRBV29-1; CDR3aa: CSVVGSERKRDIYNEQFF; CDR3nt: TGCAGCGTTGTAGGGTCTGAGAGAAAGAGGGATATATACAATGAGCAGTTCTTC
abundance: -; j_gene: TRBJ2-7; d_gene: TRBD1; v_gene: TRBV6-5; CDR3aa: CASSHPGQVGNEQYF; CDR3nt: TGTGCCAGCAGTCATCCGGGACAGGTCGGCAACGAGCAGTACTTC
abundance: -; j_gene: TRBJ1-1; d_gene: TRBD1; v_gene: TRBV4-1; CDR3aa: CASSQLGTGGDDSEAFF; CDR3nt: TGCGCCAGCAGCCAACTGGGAACAGGGGGTGACGACTCTGAAGCTTTCTTT
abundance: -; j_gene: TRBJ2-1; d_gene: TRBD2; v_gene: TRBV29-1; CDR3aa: CSVESIAGGRANEQFF; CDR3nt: TGCAGCGTTGAGTCCATAGCGGGAGGTCGTGCGAATGAGCAGTTCTTC
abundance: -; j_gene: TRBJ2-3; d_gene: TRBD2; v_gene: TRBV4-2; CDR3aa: CASSQDQGGGASTDTQYF; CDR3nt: TGTGCCAGCAGCCAAGATCAGGGCGGGGGGGCGAGCACAGATACGCAGTATTTT
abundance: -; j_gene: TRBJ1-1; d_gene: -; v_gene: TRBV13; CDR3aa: CASSDRNNEAFF; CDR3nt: TGTGCCAGCAGCGACAGGAATAATGAAGCTTTCTTT
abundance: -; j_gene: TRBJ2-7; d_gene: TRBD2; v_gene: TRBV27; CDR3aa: CASSPLRGLAGDYEQYF; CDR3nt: TGTGCCAGCAGTCCCCTCCGCGGTCTAGCGGGAGATTACGAGCAGTACTTC
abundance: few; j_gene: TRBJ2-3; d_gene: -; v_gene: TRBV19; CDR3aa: CASSIGVGGSTDTQYF; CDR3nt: TGTGCCAGTAGTATAGGGGTCGGCGGGAGCACAGATACGCAGTATTTT
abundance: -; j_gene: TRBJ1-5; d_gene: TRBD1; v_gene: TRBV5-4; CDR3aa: CASSETGVGNQPQHF; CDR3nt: TGTGCCAGCAGCGAGACAGGGGTTGGGAATCAGCCCCAGCATTTT
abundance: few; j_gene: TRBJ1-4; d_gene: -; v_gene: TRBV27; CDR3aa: CASTSTVLNEKLFF; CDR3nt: TGTGCCAGCACGAGTACGGTGCTTAATGAAAAACTGTTTTTT